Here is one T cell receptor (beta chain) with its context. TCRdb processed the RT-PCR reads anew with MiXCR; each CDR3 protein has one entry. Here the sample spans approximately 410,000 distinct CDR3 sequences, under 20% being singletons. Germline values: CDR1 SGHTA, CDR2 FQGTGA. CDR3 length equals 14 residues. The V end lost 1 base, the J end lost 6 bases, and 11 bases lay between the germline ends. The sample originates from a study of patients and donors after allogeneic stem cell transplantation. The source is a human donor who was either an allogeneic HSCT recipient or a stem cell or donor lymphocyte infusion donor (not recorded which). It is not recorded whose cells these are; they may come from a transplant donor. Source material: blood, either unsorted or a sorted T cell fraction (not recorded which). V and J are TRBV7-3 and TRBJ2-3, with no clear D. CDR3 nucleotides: TGTGCCAGCAGCTTAATTGACGTGGGGGATACGCAGTATTTT. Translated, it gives CASSLIDVGDTQYF. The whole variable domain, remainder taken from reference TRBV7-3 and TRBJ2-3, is GAGVSQTPSNKVTEKGKYVELRCDPISGHTALYWYRQSLGQGPEFLIYFQGTGAADDSGLPNDRFFAVRPEGSVSTLKIQRTERGDSAVYLCASSLIDVGDTQYFGPGTRLTVL.